This entry describes one TCR beta chain. Sequenced by immunoSEQ multiplex PCR; TCRdb stores in-frame clones only, minus some. The table includes about 110,000 clones, nearly 90% detected once. V was pared by 2 bases and J by 9 bases, with 13 bases between. Germline V gives CDR1 MDHEN, CDR2 SYDVKM. The CDR3 is made up of 13 amino acids. These data are taken from a study of Tregs in tolerant kidney transplant recipients. This material consisted of CD4+ T cells from blood, taken before the transplant. The rearrangement links TRBV28 to TRBJ1-1; D might be TRBD1 (5 bases). This receptor was taken from a human donor who received a combined kidney and bone marrow transplant. The CDR3 nucleotides are TGTGCCAGCAGTTTAGGGGCAGAAGGGAAAGCTTTCTTT. This codes for CASSLGAEGKAFF.